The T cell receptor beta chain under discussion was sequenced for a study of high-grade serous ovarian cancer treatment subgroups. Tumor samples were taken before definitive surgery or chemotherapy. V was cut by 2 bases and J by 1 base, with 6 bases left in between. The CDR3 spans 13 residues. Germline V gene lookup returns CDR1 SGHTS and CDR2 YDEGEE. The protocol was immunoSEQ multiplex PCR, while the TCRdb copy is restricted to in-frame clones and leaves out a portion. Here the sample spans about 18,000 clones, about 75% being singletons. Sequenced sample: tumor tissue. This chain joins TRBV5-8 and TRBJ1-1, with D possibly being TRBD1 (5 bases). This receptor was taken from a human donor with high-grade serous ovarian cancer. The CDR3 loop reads CASSFDRNTEAFF. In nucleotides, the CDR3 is TGTGCCAGCAGCTTCGACAGGAACACTGAAGCTTTCTTT. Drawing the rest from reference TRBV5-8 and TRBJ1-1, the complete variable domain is EAGVTQSPTHLIKTRGQQATLRCSPISGHTSVYWYQQALGLGLQFLLWYDEGEERNRGNFPPRFSGRQFPNYSSELNVNALELEDSALYLCASSFDRNTEAFFGQGTRLTVV.